Listed here are 3 T cell receptor beta chains from one sample, sequenced in a study of memory CD4+ T cells and cytomegalovirus serostatus. The sort gate was single viable CD3+CD4+CD8-CD45RO+ cells for memory CD4+ T cells. Sequencing was performed with immunoSEQ multiplex PCR; in TCRdb, only in-frame clones are kept and a portion is missing. Of about 50,000 clones in the sample, around four fifths are singletons; the top ten hold less than 0.75%. The sample was memory CD4+ T cells from blood. The receptors were sampled from an adult in good health and CMV-seronegative.

This clone was counted between two and nine times. This chain joins TRBV2 and TRBJ1-1; D not resolved. CDR3 length: 10 residues. Trimming stripped 2 bases from V and 6 bases from J, with 1 base between. From germline, CDR1 is SNHLY and CDR2 FYNNEI. CDR3 nucleotide sequence: TGTGCCAGCAGTGAATCTGAAGCTTTCTTT. Its translation is CASSESEAFF.

The rearrangement links TRBV6-1 to TRBJ1-1; 8 nucleotides match TRBD1. The length of the CDR3 is 14 residues. Germline CDR1 reads MNHNS; CDR2 reads SASEGT. Trimming took 6 bases from V and 1 from J; bases not matched to a gene: 4. The CDR3 spells CASRMGQANTEAFF. Here the CDR3 DNA reads TGTGCCAGCAGGATGGGACAGGCGAACACTGAAGCTTTCTTT.

By share, this clone counts as medium-sized. The V call is TRBV27, the J call TRBJ1-2; D call uncertain. The CDR3 length is 16 residues. V lost 6 bases and J 3 bases, leaving 20 bases between the germline ends. The germline V gene has CDR1 MNHEY and CDR2 SMNVEV (reference sequence). The DNA for the CDR3 is TGTGCCAGCAGCCCAACTTGGGTGAAGGGTCACTATGGCTACACCTTC. It codes for CASSPTWVKGHYGYTF.